The clone carrying this TCR beta chain was observed a handful of times. Its specificity is not known. These data come from a study of T cells after yellow fever vaccination. Whole-study results and caveats: Researchers cautioned that FACS-sorted repertoires could harbor abundant clonotypes contaminating from the bulk population. By day 5 rather than day 15, the secondary response had peaked, though it was weaker.

TCRdb recomputed calls from the 5' RACE reads with MiXCR, one row per CDR3 protein. The sample has about 340,000 distinct CDR3 sequences; around an eighth are singletons. Germline loops: CDR1 MNHEY, CDR2 SMNVEV (reference sequence). J lost 2 bases, V lost 4 bases, and 6 bases had no gene match. The CDR3 runs to 15 residues. The TCR sequence derives from a man between 18 and 35 years old who received the YFV17D yellow fever vaccine. This chain connects TRBV27 to TRBJ2-3, with 7 bases aligning to TRBD2. The specimen was CD4+ T cells sorted from PBMCs, collected 15 days after the yellow fever booster vaccination. The CDR3, as DNA: TGTGCCAGCAGTTCCAGACTAGCCGTCACAGATACGCAGTATTTT. This gives the protein CASSSRLAVTDTQYF.